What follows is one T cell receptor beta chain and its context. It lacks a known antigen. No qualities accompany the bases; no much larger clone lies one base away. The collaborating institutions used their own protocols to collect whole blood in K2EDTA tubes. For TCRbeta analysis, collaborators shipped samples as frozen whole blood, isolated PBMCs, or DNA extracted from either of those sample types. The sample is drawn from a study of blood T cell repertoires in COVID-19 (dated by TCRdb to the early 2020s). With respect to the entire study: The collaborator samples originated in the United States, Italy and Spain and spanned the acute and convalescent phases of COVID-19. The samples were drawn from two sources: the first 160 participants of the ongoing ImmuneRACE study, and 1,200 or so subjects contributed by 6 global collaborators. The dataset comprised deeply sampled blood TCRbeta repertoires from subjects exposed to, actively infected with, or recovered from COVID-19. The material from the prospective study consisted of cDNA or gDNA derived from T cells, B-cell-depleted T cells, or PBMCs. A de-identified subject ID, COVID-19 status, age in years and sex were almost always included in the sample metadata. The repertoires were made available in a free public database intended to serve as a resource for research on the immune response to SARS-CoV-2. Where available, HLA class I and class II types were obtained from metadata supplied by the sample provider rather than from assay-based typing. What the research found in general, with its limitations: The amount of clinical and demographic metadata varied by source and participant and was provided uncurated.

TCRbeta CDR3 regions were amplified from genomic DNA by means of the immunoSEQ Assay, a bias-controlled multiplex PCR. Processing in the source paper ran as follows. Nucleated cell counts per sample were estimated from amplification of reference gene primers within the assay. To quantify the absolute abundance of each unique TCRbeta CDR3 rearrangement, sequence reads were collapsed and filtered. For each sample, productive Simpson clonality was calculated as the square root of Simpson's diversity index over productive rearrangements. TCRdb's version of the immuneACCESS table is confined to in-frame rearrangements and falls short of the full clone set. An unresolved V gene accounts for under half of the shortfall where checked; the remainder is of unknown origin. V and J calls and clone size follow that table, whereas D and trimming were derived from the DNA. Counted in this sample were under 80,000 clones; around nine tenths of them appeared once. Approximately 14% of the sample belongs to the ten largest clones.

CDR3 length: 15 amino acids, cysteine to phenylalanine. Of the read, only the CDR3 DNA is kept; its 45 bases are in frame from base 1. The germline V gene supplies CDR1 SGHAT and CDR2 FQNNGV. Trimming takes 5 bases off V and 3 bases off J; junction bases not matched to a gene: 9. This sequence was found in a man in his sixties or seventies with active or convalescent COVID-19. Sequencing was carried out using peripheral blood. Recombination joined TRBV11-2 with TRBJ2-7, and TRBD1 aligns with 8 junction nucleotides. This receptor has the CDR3 CASSQRQGRNYEQYF. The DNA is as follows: TGTGCCAGCAGCCAAAGACAGGGGCGAAACTACGAGCAGTACTTC. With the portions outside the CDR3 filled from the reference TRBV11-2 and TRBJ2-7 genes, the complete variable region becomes EAGVAQSPRYKIIEKRQSVAFWCNPISGHATLYWYQQILGQGPKLLIQFQNNGVVDDSQLPKDRFSAERLKGVDSTLKIQPAKLEDSAVYLCASSQRQGRNYEQYFGPGTRLTVT.